Listed below are T cell receptor beta chains from one sample, sequenced in a study of blood T cell repertoires in COVID-19. The repertoire was sequenced with immunoSEQ multiplex PCR; TCRdb's copy has only in-frame clones and lacks some. The repertoire includes 300,000 to 400,000 clones, under 90% of them detected once, and roughly 2.9% sits in the top ten. Sequencing was carried out using peripheral blood. The source is a woman aged 25 to 39 with COVID-19, enrolled during active disease. CDR3s include the opening cysteine and the closing phenylalanine or tryptophan. Fields, in order: V gene, J gene, CDR3 protein.

TRBV7-9,TRBJ2-6,CAVVQTGISGANVLTF
TRBV7-8,TRBJ2-2,CASSFAGNTGELFF
TRBV5-8,TRBJ2-5,CASSLGTSGRTQETQYF
TRBV11-3,TRBJ2-3,CASSSGSGPPDTQYF
TRBV9,TRBJ1-5,CASSAYGTSNQPQHF
TRBV10-3,TRBJ2-7,CAISESTGIHEQYF
TRBV24-1,TRBJ2-5,CATSRAGGPQETQYF
TRBV5-6,TRBJ2-1,CASSEDGRLHNEQFF
TRBV7-9,TRBJ1-2,CASSLGGDYNGGYTF
TRBV5-6,TRBJ1-3,CASSLGPTGGGNTIYF
TRBV24-1,TRBJ2-5,CATSDPHRGQETQYF
TRBV3-1/TRBV3-2,TRBJ1-5,CASSRQGVYQPQHF
TRBV14,TRBJ1-6,CASSQVKGRANSPLHF
TRBV23-1,TRBJ2-3,CASSQAGGFEDTQYF
TRBV28,TRBJ2-7,CASSSRLEYEQYF
TRBV29-1,TRBJ2-7,CSVGTGGSDEQYF
TRBV27,TRBJ2-2,CASSFLQISRELFF
TRBV28,TRBJ2-7,CASSLVGQGLYEQYF
TRBV6-6,TRBJ1-2,CASSWETGGYTF
TRBV19,TRBJ1-1,CASSRGAGGGNTEAFF
TRBV2,TRBJ1-2,CASRMTGGFGYTF
TRBV6-1,TRBJ1-5,CASSEQDYSNQPQHF
TRBV9,TRBJ1-1,CASSVEEGRGNTEAFF
TRBV28,TRBJ1-2,CASSPNRGLNYGYTF
TRBV2,TRBJ2-7,CASTPSGEGPYEQYF
TRBV5-1,TRBJ1-2,CATRQGTNYGYTF
TRBV11-2,TRBJ2-7,CASSSSSGRALEQYF
TRBV9,TRBJ2-1,CASSAGTGEPGEQFF
TRBV7-9,TRBJ2-1,CASSSGLTYNEQFF
TRBV6-5,TRBJ1-1,CASSPHRQGSAEAFF
TRBV11-3,TRBJ2-5,CASSLDGGETQYF
TRBV6-4,TRBJ1-6,CASRANRAGNSPLHF
TRBV28,TRBJ2-5,CASVPGREETQYF
TRBV27,TRBJ2-1,CASSPRGEGYNEQFF
TRBV19,TRBJ2-1,CASSIGGTIADNEQFF
TRBV27,TRBJ2-7,CASSYRSSYEQYF
TRBV5-1,TRBJ2-7,CASSLVGQSTYEQYF
TRBV12-5,TRBJ2-1,CASGLVIWGGERNEQFF
TRBV4-1,TRBJ1-1,CASSQGQINTEAFF
TRBV15,TRBJ1-1,CATSRFRGLSNTEAFF
TRBV25-1,TRBJ2-2,CASSPATSTGELFF